What follows is one T cell receptor beta chain and its context. Its antigen is unidentified. The data were obtained in a study of T cell repertoires and HLA-DP antigens. Untouched CD4+ T cells were isolated by negative selection, averaging around 98% purity. Clones were read by immunoSEQ multiplex PCR, and TCRdb kept only the in-frame ones, dropping some. The data hold about 89,000 clones, with about 89% observed a single time. The receptor comes from a man over 45 in good health and CMV-seronegative. The sample consisted of CD4+ T cells from PBMCs.

The CDR3 DNA follows: TGTGCCTGGAGTAGACAGGGCTACGAGCAGTACTTC. It encodes CAWSRQGYEQYF. The chain uses TRBV30 and TRBJ2-7; 7 bases align to TRBD1. V lost 2 bases and J lost 3; bases outside the gene matches: 1. The length of the CDR3 is 12 residues. CDR1 GTSNPN and CDR2 SVGIG come from the germline V gene (reference sequence).